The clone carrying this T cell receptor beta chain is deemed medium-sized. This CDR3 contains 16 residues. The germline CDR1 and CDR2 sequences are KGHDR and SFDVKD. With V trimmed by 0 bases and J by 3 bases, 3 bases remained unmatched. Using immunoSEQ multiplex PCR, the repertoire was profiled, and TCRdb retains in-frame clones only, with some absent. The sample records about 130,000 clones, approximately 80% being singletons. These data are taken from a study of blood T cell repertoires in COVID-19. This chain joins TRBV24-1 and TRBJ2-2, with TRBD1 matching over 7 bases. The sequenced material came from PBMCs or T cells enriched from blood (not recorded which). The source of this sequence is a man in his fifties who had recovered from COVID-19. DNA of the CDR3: TGTGCCACCAGTGATTTGAGGCAGGGGGACACCGGGGAGCTGTTTTTT. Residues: CATSDLRQGDTGELFF.